This TCR beta chain is drawn from a study of blood T cell repertoires in COVID-19. Sequencing was performed with immunoSEQ multiplex PCR; in TCRdb, only in-frame clones are kept and a portion is missing. This table holds tens of thousands of clones, over 75% found once. The CDR3 contains 15 residues. Germline V gene sequence: CDR1 MNHEY, CDR2 SVGEGT. Trimming stripped 2 bases from V and 0 bases from J, with 8 bases between. The sample comprised peripheral blood. The genes are TRBV6-2 or TRBV6-3 and TRBJ2-4; the D is unclear. The origin of this receptor is a human donor in a cohort sampled during active COVID-19. CDR3 nucleotides: TGTGCCAGCAGTTACCATGAGTCAGCCAAAAACATTCAGTACTTC. Translated, it gives CASSYHESAKNIQYF.